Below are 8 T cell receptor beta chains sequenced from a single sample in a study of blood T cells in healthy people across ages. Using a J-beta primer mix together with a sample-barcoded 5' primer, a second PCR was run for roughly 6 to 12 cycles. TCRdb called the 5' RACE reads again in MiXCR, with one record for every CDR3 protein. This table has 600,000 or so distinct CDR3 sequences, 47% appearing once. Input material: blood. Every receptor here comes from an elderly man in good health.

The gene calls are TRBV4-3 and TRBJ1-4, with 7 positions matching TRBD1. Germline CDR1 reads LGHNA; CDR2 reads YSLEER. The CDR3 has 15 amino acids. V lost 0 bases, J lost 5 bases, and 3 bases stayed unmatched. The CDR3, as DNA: TGCGCCAGCAGCCAAGAAGGGGACAGAAATGAAAAACTGTTTTTT. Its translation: CASSQEGDRNEKLFF.

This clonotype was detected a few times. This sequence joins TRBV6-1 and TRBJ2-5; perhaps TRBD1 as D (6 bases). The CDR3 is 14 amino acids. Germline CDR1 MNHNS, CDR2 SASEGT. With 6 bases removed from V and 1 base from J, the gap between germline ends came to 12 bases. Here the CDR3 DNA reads TGTGCCAGCAGATTGGACAGCCTCCAAGAGACCCAGTACTTC. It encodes CASRLDSLQETQYF.

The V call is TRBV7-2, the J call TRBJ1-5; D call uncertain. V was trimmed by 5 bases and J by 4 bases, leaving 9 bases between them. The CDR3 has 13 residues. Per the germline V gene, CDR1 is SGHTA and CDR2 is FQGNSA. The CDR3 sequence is CASSEQRNQPQHF. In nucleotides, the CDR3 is TGTGCCAGCAGCGAACAGAGAAATCAGCCCCAGCATTTT.

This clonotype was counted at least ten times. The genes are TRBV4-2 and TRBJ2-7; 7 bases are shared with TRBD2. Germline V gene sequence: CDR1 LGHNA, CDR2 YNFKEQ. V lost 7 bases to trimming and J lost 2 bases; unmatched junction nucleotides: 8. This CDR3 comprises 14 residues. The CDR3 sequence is CASTSSGGAYEQYF. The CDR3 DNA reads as TGTGCCAGCACCTCCTCGGGGGGAGCCTACGAGCAGTACTTC.

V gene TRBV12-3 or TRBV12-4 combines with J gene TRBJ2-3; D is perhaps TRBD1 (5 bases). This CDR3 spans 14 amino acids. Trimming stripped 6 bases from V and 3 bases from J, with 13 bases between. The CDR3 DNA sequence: TGTGCCAGCAGCCTAAGTGGGGCAACAGATACGCAGTATTTT. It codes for CASSLSGATDTQYF.

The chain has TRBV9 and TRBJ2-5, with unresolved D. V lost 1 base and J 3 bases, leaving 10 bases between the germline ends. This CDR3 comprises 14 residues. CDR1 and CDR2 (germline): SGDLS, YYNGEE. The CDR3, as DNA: TGTGCCAGCAGCGTAAGCCAGAGCGAAGAGACCCAGTACTTC. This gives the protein CASSVSQSEETQYF.

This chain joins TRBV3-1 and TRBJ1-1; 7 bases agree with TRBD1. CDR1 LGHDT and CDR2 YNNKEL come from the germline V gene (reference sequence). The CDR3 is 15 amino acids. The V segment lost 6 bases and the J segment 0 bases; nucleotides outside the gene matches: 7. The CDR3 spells CASSPTGTVNTEAFF. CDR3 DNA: TGTGCCAGCAGTCCCACGGGGACAGTGAACACTGAAGCTTTCTTT.

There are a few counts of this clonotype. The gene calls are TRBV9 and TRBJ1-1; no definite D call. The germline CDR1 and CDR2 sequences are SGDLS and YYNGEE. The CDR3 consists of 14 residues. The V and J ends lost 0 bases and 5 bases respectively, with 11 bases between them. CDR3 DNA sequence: TGTGCCAGCAGCGTAGGGTACGTAAAGACTGAAGCTTTCTTT. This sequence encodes CASSVGYVKTEAFF.